This note documents a single T cell receptor (beta chain) sequence. Its antigen is still unknown. Trimming removed 5 bases from V and 0 bases from J, with 19 bases in between. There are 18 residues in the CDR3. Germline CDR1 is MNHEY and CDR2 is SMNVEV (reference sequence). The data originate from a study of beta chain features in type 1 diabetes. Expressed TCRB transcripts were sequenced because the entire RNA isolate underwent reverse transcription. Using immunoSEQ multiplex PCR, the repertoire was profiled, and TCRdb retains in-frame clones only, with some absent. The sample comprises 900,000 or so clones, roughly 16% of which are singletons, and around 0.02% rests with the top ten. The study, taken as a whole, reports: TCRB CDR3s from Type 1 diabetes patients were moderately but significantly shorter in all four CD4+ subsets. Among type 1 diabetes patients, VDJ junctions had fewer insertions and more deletions.

Material: naive CD4+ T cells from blood. This TCR was recovered from a woman aged 18-29 years in good health. The chain couples TRBV27 to TRBJ1-4; tentative D call: TRBD1 (5 bases). The CDR3, as DNA: TGTGCCAGCAGTGCACGTACGGGGGGTGGCGCAACTAATGAAAAACTGTTTTTT. This codes for CASSARTGGGATNEKLFF.